This T cell receptor beta chain was recovered during a study of blood T cell repertoires in COVID-19. At the level of the study: Sources were T cells, B-cell-depleted T cells, or PBMCs; the material itself was cDNA or gDNA.

Libraries were prepared by immunoSEQ multiplex PCR; TCRdb keeps only in-frame clonotypes and omits some of them. The table shows about 670,000 clones, with 80% to 90% occurring only once. V was pared by 5 bases and J by 3 bases, with 4 bases of the junction left unmatched. Germline CDR1 and CDR2: SEHNR and FQNEAQ (reference sequence). This CDR3 is built from 15 residues. This clonotype originated in a woman younger than 30 with acute or convalescent COVID-19. Material for sequencing was peripheral blood. The rearrangement uses TRBV7-9 and TRBJ1-3; 10 bases agree with TRBD1. This chain's CDR3 is CASSPDRGHGNTIYF. CDR3 DNA sequence: TGTGCCAGCAGCCCTGACAGGGGGCATGGAAACACCATATATTTT.